The subject of this entry is one T cell receptor (beta chain). Mismatch with germline at one junction end may stem from a read error. This specimen comes from a study of blood T cell repertoires in COVID-19. Study context: Acute and convalescent COVID-19 samples came from the United States, Italy and Spain.

The CDR3 consists of 14 residues. Germline CDR1 reads SSHAT; CDR2 reads FNYEAQ (reference sequence). Libraries were prepared by immunoSEQ multiplex PCR; TCRdb keeps only in-frame clonotypes and omits some of them. The sample includes approximately 52,000 clones, less than 90% seen only once; the top ten take about 9.4%. The chain links TRBV7-7 to TRBJ2-7, with 8 bases identical to TRBD2. Sample: peripheral blood. This receptor was identified in a human donor in a cohort sampled during active COVID-19. The CDR3 is CASSQGLVGHEQYF. The CDR3 DNA reads TGTGCTAGCAGCCAGGGACTAGTGGGCCACGAGCAGTACTTC.